These T cell receptor beta chains were read from a single sample in a study of control samples from healthy donors and cancer patients. The method was immunoSEQ multiplex PCR; TCRdb's version includes in-frame clones alone and lacks a portion of them. The data show some 120,000 clones, with about nine tenths seen just once and over 7.5% held by the top ten. Sequencing was carried out using blood. The receptors come from a man aged 35-49 years in good health. The conserved cysteine and the conserved F or W are not part of the CDR3 here. The order of the fields is V gene, J gene, CDR3 protein.

TRBV25-1	TRBJ2-1	ASGDFSNEQF
TRBV29-1	TRBJ2-3	SVKQGDTQY
TRBV6-5	TRBJ2-2	ASSYIRPPTGELF
TRBV11-3	TRBJ2-2	ASSGDTYTGELF
TRBV7-9	TRBJ1-3	ASSLEPTWGRHSGNTIY
TRBV21-1	TRBJ2-2	ASSKGITTGGSNTGELF
TRBV4-3	TRBJ1-2	ASSQADQRGYGYT
TRBV15	TRBJ2-3	ATSRGRTSGGGTDTQY
TRBV7-9	TRBJ2-3	ASRRSGVSDTQY
TRBV29-1	TRBJ1-2	SVSKGQGAFYGYT
TRBV11-2	TRBJ2-7	ASSLRLAGDRGYEQY
TRBV11-3	TRBJ2-1	ASSRLGGGAYNEQF
TRBV6-5	TRBJ2-5	ASSPDWNQETQY
TRBV7-2	TRBJ2-2	ASSLVMGLAAGELF
TRBV7-2	TRBJ1-4	ASSGDRFNEKLF
TRBV24-1	TRBJ2-3	ATSDLSGAGAGQDTQY
TRBV9	TRBJ2-7	ASSVGHLAYEQY
TRBV30	TRBJ2-5	AWSEKKETQY
TRBV11-2	TRBJ2-7	ASSLGSYEQY
TRBV2	TRBJ1-4	ASSGRTAATNEKLF
TRBV23-1	TRBJ1-2	ASSQSAAVDYGYT
TRBV25-1	TRBJ1-5	ASSELGTPGGPQH